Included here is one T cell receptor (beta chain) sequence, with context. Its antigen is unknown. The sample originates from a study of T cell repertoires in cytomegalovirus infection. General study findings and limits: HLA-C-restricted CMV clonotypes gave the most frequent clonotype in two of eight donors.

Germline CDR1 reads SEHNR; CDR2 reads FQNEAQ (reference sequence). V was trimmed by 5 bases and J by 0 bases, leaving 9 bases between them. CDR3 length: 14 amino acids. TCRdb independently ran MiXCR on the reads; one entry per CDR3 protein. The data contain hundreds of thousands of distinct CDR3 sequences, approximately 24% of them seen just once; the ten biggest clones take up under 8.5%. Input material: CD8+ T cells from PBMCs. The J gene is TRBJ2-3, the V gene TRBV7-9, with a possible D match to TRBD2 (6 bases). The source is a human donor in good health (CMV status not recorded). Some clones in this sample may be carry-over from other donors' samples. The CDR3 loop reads CASSITSSTDTQYF. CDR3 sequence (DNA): TGTGCCAGCAGCATAACTAGCAGCACAGATACGCAGTATTTT. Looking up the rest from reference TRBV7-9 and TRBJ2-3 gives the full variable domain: DTGVSQNPRHKITKRGQNVTFRCDPISEHNRLYWYRQTLGQGPEFLTYFQNEAQLEKSRLLSDRFSAERPKGSFSTLEIQRTEQGDSAMYLCASSITSSTDTQYFGPGTRLTVL.